This TCR beta chain was documented in a study of blood T cell repertoires in COVID-19. For the study at large: The cDNA or gDNA used as material had been derived from T cells, B-cell-depleted T cells, or PBMCs.

Here immunoSEQ multiplex PCR was the method, and the copy in TCRdb shows in-frame clones only, minus some. This sample has about 220,000 clones; more than 75% occur once, and the top ten carry roughly 2.6%. The receptor was derived from a man aged 45-65 years who had recovered from COVID-19. What was sequenced was peripheral blood.

The CDR3, as DNA: TGTGCCAGCAGGGACACACTAGCGGACCAAGAGACCCAGTACTTC. This encodes CASRDTLADQETQYF. The rearrangement uses TRBV6-6 and TRBJ2-5; the match to TRBD2 covers 8 bases. The germline gives CDR1 MNHNY, CDR2 SVGAGI (reference sequence). The J segment lost 0 bases and the V segment lost 6 bases, leaving 6 bases of the junction unmatched. There are 15 residues in the CDR3.